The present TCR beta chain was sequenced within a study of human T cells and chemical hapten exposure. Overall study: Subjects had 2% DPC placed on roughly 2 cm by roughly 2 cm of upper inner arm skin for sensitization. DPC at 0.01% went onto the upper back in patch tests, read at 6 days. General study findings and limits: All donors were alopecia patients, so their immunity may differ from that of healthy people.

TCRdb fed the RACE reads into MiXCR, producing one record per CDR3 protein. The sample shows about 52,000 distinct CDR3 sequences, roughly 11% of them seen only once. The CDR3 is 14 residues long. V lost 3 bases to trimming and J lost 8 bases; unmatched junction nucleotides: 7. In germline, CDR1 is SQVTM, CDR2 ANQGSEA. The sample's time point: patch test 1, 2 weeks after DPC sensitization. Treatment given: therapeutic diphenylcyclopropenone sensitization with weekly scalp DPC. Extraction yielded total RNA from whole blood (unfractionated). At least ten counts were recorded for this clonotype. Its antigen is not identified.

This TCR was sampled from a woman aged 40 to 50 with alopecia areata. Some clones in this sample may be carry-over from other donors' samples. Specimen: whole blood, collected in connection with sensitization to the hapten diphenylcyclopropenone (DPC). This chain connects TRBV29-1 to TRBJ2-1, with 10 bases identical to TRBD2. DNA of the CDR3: TGCAGCGTTGAGGGTAGCGGGGGGATAGATGAGCAGTTCTTC. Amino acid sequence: CSVEGSGGIDEQFF.